This T cell receptor (beta chain) was documented in a study of control samples from healthy donors and cancer patients. V lost 7 bases to trimming and J lost 0 bases; unmatched junction nucleotides: 6. CDR3 length: 17 residues. Germline CDR1 and CDR2: SNHLY and FYNNEI. TCRdb's copy holds only in-frame clones and misses some; the assay was immunoSEQ multiplex PCR. The sample has under 95,000 clones, roughly 92% seen once. The receptor was isolated from a woman in her twenties or thirties in good health. The chain employs TRBV2 and TRBJ2-6, with 10 bases fitting TRBD2. The source material was blood. In nucleotides, the CDR3 is TGTGCCAGCACCCGACTAGCGGGTTCCTCTGGGGCCAACGTCCTGACTTTC. As protein: CASTRLAGSSGANVLTF.